This passage covers 32 T cell receptor beta chains from one sample sequenced in a study of PD-L1 blockade in urothelial cancer. This table comes from immunoSEQ multiplex PCR, and its TCRdb copy is limited to in-frame clones, with some not included. The sample carries 60,000 to 75,000 clones, about four fifths recorded once. Time point here: pretreatment peripheral blood. Sequencing used PBMCs, obtained around atezolizumab (anti-PD-L1) treatment. Receptors were obtained from an older woman with urothelial cancer.

This chain connects TRBV30 to TRBJ1-2; D unclear. Germline-derived CDR1 and CDR2 are GTSNPN and SVGIG (reference sequence). V dropped 0 bases and J dropped 5 bases, with 16 bases sitting between them. This CDR3 comprises 15 residues. CDR3 region: CAWSVSGVKLYGYTF. In DNA, the CDR3 is TGTGCCTGGAGTGTATCCGGGGTGAAACTTTATGGCTACACCTTC.

In its sample, this clone was seen once. The gene calls are TRBV4-1 and TRBJ1-5, with a weak D call TRBD1 (5 bases). The CDR3 is made up of 17 amino acids. Germline-derived CDR1 and CDR2 are MGHRA and YSYEKL. V was cut by 0 bases and J by 2 bases, with 14 bases left in between. This CDR3 reads CASSQDFQGLGNQPQHF. DNA for the CDR3: TGCGCCAGCAGCCAAGATTTTCAGGGATTGGGCAATCAGCCCCAGCATTTT.

This CDR3 reads CASSFLKAGGADTQYF. The CDR3 DNA sequence: TGTGCCAGCAGTTTTTTAAAAGCGGGAGGGGCAGATACGCAGTATTTT. This chain links TRBV2 with TRBJ2-3, with TRBD2 identical over 10 bases. The CDR3 loop spans 16 amino acids. Germline V gene sequence: CDR1 SNHLY, CDR2 FYNNEI. V was clipped by 5 bases and J by 4 bases; unmatched bases: 9.

The CDR3 bases are TGTGCCAGTAGTACGGTTGGCGGAGAAGAAGAGACCCAGTACTTC. This encodes CASSTVGGEEETQYF. The chain combines TRBV19 with TRBJ2-5; D is undetermined. V lost 4 bases, J lost 3 bases, and 15 bases lay in between. Per the germline V gene, CDR1 is LNHDA and CDR2 is SQIVND (reference sequence). The CDR3 totals 15 residues.

V is TRBV2 and J is TRBJ2-7, with 8 bases aligning to TRBD1. CDR3 length: 16 residues. Germline V gives CDR1 SNHLY, CDR2 FYNNEI. V gave up 5 bases and J gave up 7 bases; unmatched junction bases: 16. The CDR3 DNA reads TGTGCCAGCAGTTTCGACAGGGGAGGCCAACATAGTGAGCAGTACTTC. Amino acids: CASSFDRGGQHSEQYF.

This chain joins TRBV7-9 and TRBJ1-5; no firm D call. Between the trimmed V and J ends, which lost 5 bases and 1 base, there was a span of 12 bases. This CDR3 spans 15 amino acids. Germline CDR1 and CDR2: SEHNR and FQNEAQ (reference sequence). CDR3 bases: TGTGCCAGCAGCCCCATGGTAAGCAGCAATCAGCCCCAGCATTTT. Protein: CASSPMVSSNQPQHF.

The CDR3 loop is CASSVNLREETQYF. The CDR3 DNA follows: TGTGCCAGCAGCGTAAATCTCAGGGAAGAGACCCAGTACTTC. This sequence joins TRBV5-4 and TRBJ2-5, with a possible D match to TRBD1 (5 bases). The germline V gene has CDR1 SGHNT and CDR2 YYREEE (reference sequence). Trimming stripped 4 bases from V and 3 bases from J, with 13 bases between. CDR3 length: 14 amino acids. The entire variable domain, with the rest obtained from reference TRBV5-4 and TRBJ2-5, is as follows: ETGVTQSPTHLIKTRGQQVTLRCSSQSGHNTVSWYQQALGQGPQFIFQYYREEENGRGNFPPRFSGLQFPNYSSELNVNALELDDSALYLCASSVNLREETQYFGPGTRLLVL.

V is TRBV4-2 and J is TRBJ2-1; 13 nucleotides align to TRBD2. Germline loops: CDR1 LGHNA, CDR2 YNFKEQ. J was trimmed by 12 bases and V by 4 bases; bases with no gene match: 6. The CDR3 is 14 residues long. DNA for the CDR3: TGTGCCAGCAGCCCGGGACTAGCGGGAATTCGGCAGTTCTTC. It yields the protein CASSPGLAGIRQFF.

The chain recombines TRBV9 with TRBJ2-3; a weak D match, TRBD2 (6 bases). Trimming removed 2 bases from V and 5 bases from J, with 9 bases in between. Germline assignment: CDR1 SGDLS and CDR2 YYNGEE. The CDR3 length is 13 residues. CDR3 sequence reads: CASSVPGEDTQYF. The CDR3 region has the DNA TGTGCCAGCAGCGTCCCGGGAGAAGATACGCAGTATTTT.

The genes are TRBV5-1 and TRBJ1-1; TRBD1 matches at 8 bases. The ends lost 2 bases at V and 5 bases at J; junction bases unmatched: 2. CDR3 length: 13 residues. Germline lookup yields CDR1 SGHRS and CDR2 YFSETQ. The CDR3 reads CASSFQGATEAFF. CDR3 DNA sequence: TGCGCCAGCAGCTTTCAGGGGGCGACTGAAGCTTTCTTT.

The genes are TRBV5-1 and TRBJ2-5; 11 nucleotides agree with TRBD2. The CDR3 totals 16 residues. J lost 2 bases, V lost 4 bases, and 7 bases had no gene match. CDR1 and CDR2 from the germline V gene are SGHRS and YFSETQ. CDR3 DNA sequence: TGCGCCAGCAGCCCCTCGGGACTAGCGGCACAAGAGACCCAGTACTTC. It encodes CASSPSGLAAQETQYF.

The rearrangement uses TRBV5-4 and TRBJ1-2; possible D gene TRBD1, 6 bases. V was cut by 3 bases and J by 4 bases, with 19 bases left in between. This CDR3 comprises 16 residues. CDR1 is SGHNT and CDR2 is YYREEE in the germline V gene (reference sequence). CDR3 in DNA: TGTGCCAGCAGCTCGACAGGACAGCCCGACCGCTATGGCTACACCTTC. Its translation: CASSSTGQPDRYGYTF. Drawing the rest from reference TRBV5-4 and TRBJ1-2, the complete variable domain is ETGVTQSPTHLIKTRGQQVTLRCSSQSGHNTVSWYQQALGQGPQFIFQYYREEENGRGNFPPRFSGLQFPNYSSELNVNALELDDSALYLCASSSTGQPDRYGYTFGSGTRLTVV.

In this sample, this clone turned up once. The chain recombines TRBV11-2 with TRBJ2-3; D gene unclear. Trimming shortened V by 5 bases and J by 1 base, and 7 bases separated the two germline ends. CDR1 SGHAT and CDR2 FQNNGV come from the germline V gene. The CDR3 has 13 amino acids. The CDR3 region is CASSGGRTDTQYF. The CDR3 DNA sequence: TGTGCCAGCAGCGGCGGCCGCACAGATACGCAGTATTTT.

This sequence joins TRBV6-1 and TRBJ1-2, with 9 nucleotides matching TRBD1. The junction had 6 bases not matched to a gene; V was cut back by 1 base and J by 3 bases. Germline CDR1 reads MNHNS; CDR2 reads SASEGT. The CDR3 length is 16 residues. The CDR3 here is CASSEVGQGLYYGYTF. The DNA of the CDR3 is TGTGCCAGCAGTGAAGTGGGACAGGGCCTATACTATGGCTACACCTTC.

V gene TRBV5-4 combines with J gene TRBJ2-1; 9 bases match TRBD2. Germline values: CDR1 SGHNT, CDR2 YYREEE (reference sequence). The CDR3 spans 14 residues. The V gene end was trimmed by 4 bases and the J gene end by 7 bases; junction bases not matched to a gene: 6. CDR3 region: CASSEGLAMNEQFF. DNA of the CDR3: TGTGCCAGCAGCGAAGGACTAGCGATGAATGAGCAGTTCTTC.

The chain combines TRBV6-6 with TRBJ1-1; 8 bases are shared with TRBD1. Unmatched junction bases numbered 8, after V lost 6 bases and J lost 8 bases. The length of the CDR3 is 13 residues. Germline assignment: CDR1 MNHNY and CDR2 SVGAGI (reference sequence). As DNA, the CDR3 is TGTGCCAGCAGCCGCGGACAGGGAGGAGAAGCTTTCTTT. Protein sequence: CASSRGQGGEAFF.

V gene TRBV2 combines with J gene TRBJ2-1, with 14 nucleotides matching TRBD2. Germline assignment: CDR1 SNHLY and CDR2 FYNNEI. The CDR3 covers 13 residues. V was clipped by 8 bases and J by 6 bases; unmatched bases: 0. The CDR3 DNA reads as TGTGCCAGCGGGACTAGCGGGAGCAATGAGCAGTTCTTC. Encoded protein: CASGTSGSNEQFF.

CDR3 coding DNA: TGTGCCAGCAGCCTCCCCGGGAGGAGCTCCTACAATGAGCAGTTCTTC. Translation: CASSLPGRSSYNEQFF. The rearrangement uses TRBV13 and TRBJ2-1; 7 nucleotides match TRBD2. Germline values: CDR1 PRHDT, CDR2 FYEKMQ (reference sequence). The CDR3 consists of 16 residues. V lost 5 bases to trimming and J lost 0 bases; unmatched junction nucleotides: 7.

The rearrangement uses TRBV9 and TRBJ1-1; possible D gene TRBD1, 5 bases. Trimming removed 4 bases at V and 9 bases at J, with 19 bases between. The CDR3 consists of 14 residues. Germline V CDR1 and CDR2: SGDLS, YYNGEE. The CDR3 nucleotides are TGTGCCAGCAGCCCCCAGGGCCCGGGGACTAAAGCTTTCTTT. Amino acids: CASSPQGPGTKAFF.

This clone was seen once. V gene TRBV19 combines with J gene TRBJ2-7; the D gene is possibly TRBD2 (6 bases). The V end was cut by 1 base, the J end by 0 bases, with 7 bases between. Germline lookup yields CDR1 LNHDA and CDR2 SQIVND (reference sequence). CDR3 length: 14 residues. The CDR3 DNA is TGTGCCAGTAGTATAGCGGGGGACTCCTACGAGCAGTACTTC. This gives the protein CASSIAGDSYEQYF.

The chain is built from TRBV15 and TRBJ2-4, with 7 positions matching TRBD1. There are 18 residues in the CDR3. Germline lookup yields CDR1 LNHNV and CDR2 YYDKDF (reference sequence). V shed 0 bases, J shed 3 bases, and the junction held 11 bases outside the gene matches. In DNA form, the CDR3 reads TGTGCCACCAGCAGAGATACACTAGACAGGGTTGTCAAAAACATTCAGTACTTC. Amino acid sequence: CATSRDTLDRVVKNIQYF.

The rearrangement links TRBV29-1 to TRBJ2-2, with 8 bases fitting TRBD2. V was pared by 6 bases and J by 3 bases, with 6 bases of the junction left unmatched. CDR1 is SQVTM, CDR2 ANQGSEA, per germline. The CDR3 length is 14 residues. The CDR3 DNA is TGCAGCGTGAGGGCGGGGGGTTACACCGGGGAGCTGTTTTTT. The encoded protein is CSVRAGGYTGELFF.

This chain links TRBV18 with TRBJ1-1; TRBD1 aligns across 7 bases. The CDR3 sequence is 13 residues long. Germline CDR1 is KGHSH and CDR2 is LQKENI. J was trimmed by 2 bases and V by 6 bases; bases with no gene match: 3. The DNA of the CDR3 is TGTGCCAGCTCCTGGGACAGCAACACTGAAGCTTTCTTT. Protein: CASSWDSNTEAFF.

The chain combines TRBV5-5 with TRBJ2-7; D possibly corresponds to TRBD2 (6 bases). V dropped 1 base and J dropped 1 base, with 12 bases sitting between them. The germline CDR1 and CDR2 sequences are SGHKS and YYEKEE (reference sequence). This CDR3 contains 15 residues. Here the CDR3 reads CASSLFDGGSYEQYF. Written as DNA, the CDR3 is TGTGCCAGCAGCTTGTTCGACGGGGGATCCTACGAGCAGTACTTC.

This clone was picked up one time. V is TRBV30 and J is TRBJ1-5, with a tentative D call TRBD1 (5 bases). CDR3 length: 14 amino acids. CDR1 GTSNPN and CDR2 SVGIG come from the germline V gene (reference sequence). Trimming removed 3 bases from V and 1 base from J, with 10 bases in between. In DNA, the CDR3 is TGTGCCTGGAGCGCCCGACAGAGCAATCAGCCCCAGCATTTT. Translating gives CAWSARQSNQPQHF.

The V gene is TRBV4-1, the J gene TRBJ2-7; 9 positions agree with TRBD2. V lost 2 bases and J lost 0; bases outside the gene matches: 5. The CDR3 loop spans 16 amino acids. CDR1 and CDR2 from the germline V gene are MGHRA and YSYEKL. CDR3 DNA sequence: TGCGCCAGCAGCCAAAGGACTAGCGACAACTCCTACGAGCAGTACTTC. Its protein is CASSQRTSDNSYEQYF.

This chain links TRBV18 with TRBJ1-2, with TRBD1 as a possible D gene (6 bases). With 0 bases removed from V and 4 bases from J, the gap between germline ends came to 6 bases. Germline V lookup: CDR1 KGHSH, CDR2 LQKENI. This CDR3 region has 13 residues. CDR3 coding DNA: TGTGCCAGCTCACCACCAGGGGGCTATGGCTACACCTTC. It specifies CASSPPGGYGYTF.

Worth noting for this clone: At one of its ends the junction is not consistent with the germline gene, which may arise from a read error. The CDR3 sequence: CASSTGDSPPTHTQYF. In DNA form, the CDR3 reads TGTGCCAGCAGCACTGGGGACTCGCCCCCCACACATACGCAGTATTTT. The genes are TRBV9 and TRBJ2-3; D possibly corresponds to TRBD2 (6 bases). CDR3 size: 16 residues. Germline lookup yields CDR1 SGDLS and CDR2 YYNGEE.

The V gene is TRBV7-3, the J gene TRBJ2-3; TRBD2 is a possible D gene (5 bases). The V end was cut by 2 bases, the J end by 4 bases, with 13 bases between. CDR1 and CDR2 from the germline V gene are SGHTA and FQGTGA. There are 15 residues in the CDR3. CDR3 region: CASSLDGGRADTQYF. CDR3 DNA: TGTGCCAGCAGCTTAGACGGAGGACGGGCAGATACGCAGTATTTT.

J is TRBJ2-2 and V is TRBV9; D gene uncertain. CDR1 and CDR2 from the germline V gene are SGDLS and YYNGEE. This CDR3 region has 14 residues. Trimming removed 0 bases at V and 7 bases at J, with 10 bases between. The CDR3 DNA sequence: TGTGCCAGCAGCGTAGACTGGTCGGGCGGGGAGCTGTTTTTT. This codes for CASSVDWSGGELFF.

The rearrangement joins TRBV28 to TRBJ1-5; 9 bases are a match to TRBD1. With V trimmed by 6 bases and J by 5 bases, 8 bases remained unmatched. Germline values: CDR1 MDHEN, CDR2 SYDVKM. The CDR3 contains 15 residues. In nucleotides, the CDR3 is TGTGCCAGCAGCCCCGGGGACAGGGACGATCAGCCCCAGCATTTT. It specifies CASSPGDRDDQPQHF.

This chain connects TRBV30 to TRBJ2-1, with 13 bases that match TRBD2. Losses at the gene ends were 1 base for V and 0 bases for J; bases not matched to a gene: 15. This CDR3 is built from 21 residues. Germline CDR1 GTSNPN, CDR2 SVGIG (reference sequence). For the CDR3, the DNA is TGTGCCTGGAGTGGACTCCACTTCACTAGCGGGAGGGCCAGCTCCTACAATGAGCAGTTCTTC. Translating it yields CAWSGLHFTSGRASSYNEQFF.